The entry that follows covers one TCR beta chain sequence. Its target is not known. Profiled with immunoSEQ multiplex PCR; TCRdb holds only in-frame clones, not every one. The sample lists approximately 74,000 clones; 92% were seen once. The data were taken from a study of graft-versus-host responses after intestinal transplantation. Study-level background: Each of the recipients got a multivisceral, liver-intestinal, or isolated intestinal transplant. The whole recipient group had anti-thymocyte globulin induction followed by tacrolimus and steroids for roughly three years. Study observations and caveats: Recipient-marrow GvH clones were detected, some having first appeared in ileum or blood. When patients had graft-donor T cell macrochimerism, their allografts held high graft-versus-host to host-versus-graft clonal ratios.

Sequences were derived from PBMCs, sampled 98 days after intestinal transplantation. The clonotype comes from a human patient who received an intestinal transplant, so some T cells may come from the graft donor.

This CDR3 is CAISTERDTDSYEQYF. The CDR3 DNA reads as TGTGCCATCAGTACGGAACGGGACACTGACTCCTACGAGCAGTACTTC. This chain links TRBV10-3 with TRBJ2-7, with D possibly TRBD1 on 6 matching bases. The CDR3 totals 16 residues. Germline V gene data show CDR1 as ENHRY and CDR2 as SYGVKD. Trimming took 5 bases from V and 0 from J, leaving 17 bases between them.